The clone carrying this T cell receptor beta chain was counted ten times or more. This sample stems from a study of CXCR3 chemokines and chemotherapy response in bladder cancer. Via MiXCR, TCRdb re-called the PCR reads, giving one row per CDR3 protein. The table includes 2,000 or so distinct CDR3 sequences, about 18% detected once. The CDR3 contains 14 residues. Germline lookup yields CDR1 SGHNT and CDR2 YYREEE (reference sequence). Trimming removed 4 bases at V and 6 bases at J, with 13 bases between. The chain employs TRBV5-4 and TRBJ2-2, with D possibly TRBD2 on 5 matching bases. This receptor was taken from a human donor with bladder cancer that responded to neoadjuvant chemotherapy. Collection of the sample occurred from a patient whose treatment included neoadjuvant chemotherapy. The CDR3 coding sequence is TGTGCCAGCAGCCGTGACCTAGCCGCCGGGGAGCTGTTTTTT. Translating it yields CASSRDLAAGELFF.